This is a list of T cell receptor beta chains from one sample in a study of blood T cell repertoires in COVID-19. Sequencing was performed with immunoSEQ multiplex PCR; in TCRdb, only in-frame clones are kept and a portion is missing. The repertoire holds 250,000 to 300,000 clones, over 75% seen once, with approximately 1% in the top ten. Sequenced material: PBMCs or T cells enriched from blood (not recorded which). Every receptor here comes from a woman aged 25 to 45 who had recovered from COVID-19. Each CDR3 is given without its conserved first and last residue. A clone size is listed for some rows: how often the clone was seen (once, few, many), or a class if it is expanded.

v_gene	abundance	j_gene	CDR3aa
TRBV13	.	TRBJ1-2	ASSFQARPYGYT
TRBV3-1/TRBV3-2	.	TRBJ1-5	ASSQDVVQPQH
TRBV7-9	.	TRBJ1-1	ASSDWTGSRTDTEAF
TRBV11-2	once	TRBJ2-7	ASSHTGTAYEQY
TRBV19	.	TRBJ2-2	ASSPGQTNTGELF
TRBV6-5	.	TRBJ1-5	ASSYSSVAGDQPQH
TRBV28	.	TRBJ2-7	AQVEAPSYEQY
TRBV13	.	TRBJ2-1	ASSRGSGRNEQF
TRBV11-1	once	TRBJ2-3	ASSPLSSGVGDTQY
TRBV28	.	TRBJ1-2	ASSLAQNNRGGGYT
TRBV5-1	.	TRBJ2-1	ASSLDGSKYNEQF
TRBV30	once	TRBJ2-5	AWAATGEETQY
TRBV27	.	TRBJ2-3	ASSRVNRGTDTQY
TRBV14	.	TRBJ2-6	ASSLDGGSSGANVLT
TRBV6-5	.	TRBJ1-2	ASRRDRGLYGYT
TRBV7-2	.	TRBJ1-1	ASSPGTPNTEAF
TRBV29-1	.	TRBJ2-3	SVGLAGGTDTQY
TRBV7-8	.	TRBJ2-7	ATETSGVVEEQY
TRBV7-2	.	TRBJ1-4	ASSSRRGQINDGLF
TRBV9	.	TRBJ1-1	ASSGDSSNTEAF
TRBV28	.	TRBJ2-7	ASSHTTGNYEQY
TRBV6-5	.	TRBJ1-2	ASSAHRGDYGYT
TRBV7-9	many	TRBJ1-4	ASSIRGNEKLF
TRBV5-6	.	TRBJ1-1	ASSFRQGNLNTEAF
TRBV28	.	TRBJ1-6	ASSLERDRVGGSPLH
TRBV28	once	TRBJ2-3	ASGPRSGLITDTQY
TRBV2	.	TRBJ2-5	ASSDGVIDRETQY
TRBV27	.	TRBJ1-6	ASSFGGTGNSPLH
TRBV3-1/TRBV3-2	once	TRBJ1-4	ASSHSGDLNEKLF
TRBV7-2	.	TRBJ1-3	ASSLALTVSGNTIY
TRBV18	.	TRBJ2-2	ASSPIGTAPILQELF
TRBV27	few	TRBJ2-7	ASSRGTGVSYEQY
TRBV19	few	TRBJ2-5	ASSIVRRDQETQY
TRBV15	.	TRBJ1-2	ASSEEGNYGYT
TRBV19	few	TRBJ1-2	ATGQNYGYT
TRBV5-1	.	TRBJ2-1	ASSLDGNNEQF
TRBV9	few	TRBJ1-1	ASSFTGGTEAF